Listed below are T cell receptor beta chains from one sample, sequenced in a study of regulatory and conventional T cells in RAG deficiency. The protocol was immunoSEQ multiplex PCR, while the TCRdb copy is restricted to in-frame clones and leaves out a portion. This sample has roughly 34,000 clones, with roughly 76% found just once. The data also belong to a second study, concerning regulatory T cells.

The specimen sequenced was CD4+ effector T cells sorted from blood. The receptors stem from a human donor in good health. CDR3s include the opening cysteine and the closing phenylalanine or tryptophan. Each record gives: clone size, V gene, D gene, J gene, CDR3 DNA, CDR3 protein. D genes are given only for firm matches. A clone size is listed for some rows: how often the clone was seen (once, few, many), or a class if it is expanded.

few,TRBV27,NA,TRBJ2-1,TGTGCCAGCAGTTTTCTCAAAGGGAATGAGCAGTTCTTC,CASSFLKGNEQFF
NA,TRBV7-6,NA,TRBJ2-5,TGTGCCAGCAGCTCGAAACTAGACTCGGAGACCCAGTACTTC,CASSSKLDSETQYF
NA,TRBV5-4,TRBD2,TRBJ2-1,TGTGCCAGCAGCTCACGGCTAGCGGAACACAATGAGCAGTTCTTC,CASSSRLAEHNEQFF
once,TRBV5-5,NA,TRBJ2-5,TGTGCCAGCAGCCTCAATACCGGGACGGGAATAGGGACCCAGTACTTC,CASSLNTGTGIGTQYF
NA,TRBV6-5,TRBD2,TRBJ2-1,TGTGCCAGCAGTTATGGAGCGGGGGTCCGTAATGAGCAGTTCTTC,CASSYGAGVRNEQFF
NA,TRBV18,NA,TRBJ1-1,TGTGCCAGCTCACCGAGTGCCCTTATGAACACTGAAGCTTTCTTT,CASSPSALMNTEAFF
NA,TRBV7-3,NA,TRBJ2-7,TGTGCCAGCAGCTTAACCTCCTTGGGGGAGCAGTACTTC,CASSLTSLGEQYF
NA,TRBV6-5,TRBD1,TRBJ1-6,TGTGCCAGCAGTTACCTCCCGACAGGGAGGGATTCACCCCTCCACTTT,CASSYLPTGRDSPLHF
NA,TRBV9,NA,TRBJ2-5,TGTGCCAGCAGCTCGAGAAGTCCAGCCGGGACCCAGTACTTC,CASSSRSPAGTQYF
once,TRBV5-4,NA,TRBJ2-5,TGTGCCAGCAGCGGACCCCCCGGAGGACAAGAGACCCAGTACTTC,CASSGPPGGQETQYF
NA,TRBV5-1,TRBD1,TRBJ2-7,TGCGCCAGCAGCATTAAGGACAGGTCCTACGAGCAGTACTTC,CASSIKDRSYEQYF
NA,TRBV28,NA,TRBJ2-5,TGTGCCAGCAGGGAGATCCGACTGGGGGAGGAGACCCAGTACTTC,CASREIRLGEETQYF
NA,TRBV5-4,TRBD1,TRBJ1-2,TGTGCCAGCAGCTTGATAGCAGGGGGCATAAAGTACGGCTACACCTTC,CASSLIAGGIKYGYTF
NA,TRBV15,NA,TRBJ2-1,TGTGCCACCGGGCCGGCGGGGCATTTCAATGAGCAGTTCTTC,CATGPAGHFNEQFF
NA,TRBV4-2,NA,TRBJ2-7,TGTGCCAGCAGCCAAGAACCCCAGGGCGACCATTTTTACGAGCAGTACTTC,CASSQEPQGDHFYEQYF
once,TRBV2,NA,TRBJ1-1,TGTGCCAGCAGCCGAGTGGAACAAGCTTTCTTT,CASSRVEQAFF
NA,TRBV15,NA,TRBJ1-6,TGTGCCACCAGCAGAGCAATAACAGGCGGTTCACCCCTCCACTTT,CATSRAITGGSPLHF
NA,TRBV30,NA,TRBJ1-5,TGTGCCTGGAGTGTACGCGGGGGCAGTCAGCCCCAGCATTTT,CAWSVRGGSQPQHF
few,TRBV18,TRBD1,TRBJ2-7,TGTGCCAGCTCCTACGGGACAGGGGGCTCCTACGAGCAGTACTTC,CASSYGTGGSYEQYF
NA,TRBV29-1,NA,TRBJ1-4,TGCAGCGTTGTCGGCCCTGCAACTAATGAAAAACTGTTTTTT,CSVVGPATNEKLFF
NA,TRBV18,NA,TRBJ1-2,TGTGCCAGCTCACCGGACAGAACGAATGGCTACACCTTC,CASSPDRTNGYTF
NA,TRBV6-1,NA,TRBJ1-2,TGTGCCAGTAAACCGGTCCTAAACTATGGCTACACCTTC,CASKPVLNYGYTF
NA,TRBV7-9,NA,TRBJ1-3,TGTGCCAGCACCCAATCATCTGGAAACACCATATATTTT,CASTQSSGNTIYF
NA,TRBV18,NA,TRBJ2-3,TGTGCCAGCTCTCCCGGGACGGTGGGAGCCACGCAGTATTTT,CASSPGTVGATQYF
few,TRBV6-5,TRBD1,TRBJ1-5,TGTGCCAGCAGGGACAGGATCAATCAGCCCCAGCATTTT,CASRDRINQPQHF
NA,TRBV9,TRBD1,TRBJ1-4,TGTGCCAGCAGCGAGGGGGGACAGTTACGTGAAAAACTGTTTTTT,CASSEGGQLREKLFF
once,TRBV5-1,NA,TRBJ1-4,TGCGCCAGCAGCTTTGGAGGGACTAATGAAAAACTGTTTTTT,CASSFGGTNEKLFF
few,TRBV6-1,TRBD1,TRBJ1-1,TGTGCCAGCAGTTGGGACAGGGGGACTGAAGCTTTCTTT,CASSWDRGTEAFF
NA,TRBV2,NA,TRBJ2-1,TGTGCCAGCAGTCCCCGGGTCTCGATCATTGAGCAGTTCTTC,CASSPRVSIIEQFF
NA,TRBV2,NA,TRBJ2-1,TGTGCCAGCAGTGGACCCTATAAGAGCTCCTACAATGAGCAGTTCTTC,CASSGPYKSSYNEQFF
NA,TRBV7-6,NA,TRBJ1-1,TGTGCCAGCAGCTTAGCGATTTGGCAGGGGAAGGGCGGCACTGAAGCTTTCTTT,CASSLAIWQGKGGTEAFF
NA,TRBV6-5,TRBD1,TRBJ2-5,TGTGCCAGCAGTCTACAGGGGGCTCCAGAGACCCAGTACTTC,CASSLQGAPETQYF
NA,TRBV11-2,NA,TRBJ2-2,TGTGCCAGCAGCCTTCAGGTGAACACCGGGGAGCTGTTTTTT,CASSLQVNTGELFF
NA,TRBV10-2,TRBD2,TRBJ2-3,TGCGCCAGCAGTGTTTCTAAACTGGCGGGGGGGCCCCGGAAAGATACGCAGTATTTT,CASSVSKLAGGPRKDTQYF
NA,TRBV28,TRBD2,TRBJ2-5,TGTGCCAGCAGTTCAATAGCGGGGAGCCAAGAGACCCAGTACTTC,CASSSIAGSQETQYF
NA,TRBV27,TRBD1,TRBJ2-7,TGTGCCAGCAGTTTGAGACAGGGGACCTACGAGCAGTACTTC,CASSLRQGTYEQYF
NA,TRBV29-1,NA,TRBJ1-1,TGCAGCGTAGAGCTATCCGTGGACACTGAAGCTTTCTTT,CSVELSVDTEAFF
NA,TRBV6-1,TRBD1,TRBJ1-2,TGTGCCAGTGGGACAGGGGTTCATGGCTACACCTTC,CASGTGVHGYTF
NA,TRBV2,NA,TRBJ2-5,TGTGCCAGCAGTGAAGGTGGCCTAGCCCAAGAGACCCAGTACTTC,CASSEGGLAQETQYF
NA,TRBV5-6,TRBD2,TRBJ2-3,TGTGCCAGCAGCTTGGGTGGGACTAGCGCTGGCACAGATACGCAGTATTTT,CASSLGGTSAGTDTQYF
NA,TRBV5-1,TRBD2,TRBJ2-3,TGCGCCAGCAGCTTGGCGGCTAGCGGGGGGCCCAATACAGATACGCAGTATTTT,CASSLAASGGPNTDTQYF
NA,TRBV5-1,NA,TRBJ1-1,TGCGCCAGCAGCCCTGGAGGAGGGAGGAAGAACACTGAAGCTTTCTTT,CASSPGGGRKNTEAFF